This TCR beta chain originates from a study of OX40 agonist ivuxolimab in advanced cancers. Study overall: The drug used for patients, ivuxolimab, was an agonistic anti-OX40 (CD134) antibody. Dose-escalation patients had hepatocellular carcinoma, melanoma, renal cell or head and neck cancer.

Overall study results and limits: Normalized T-cell clonal expansion was also low in some nonresponders. The study found among the lowest clonal expansion in partial responders at 0.1-3.0 mg/kg.

As concerns this clone: Its antigen is not identified.

This CDR3 is built from 15 residues. Germline V gene lookup returns CDR1 MNHNS and CDR2 SASEGT. Trimming removed 7 bases from V and 6 bases from J, with 19 bases in between. Measured with immunoSEQ multiplex PCR; TCRdb has only the in-frame clones, and not every one. The table shows around 35,000 clones, with about 85% occurring only once. Here the sequenced sample was CD4+ or CD8+ T cells sorted from blood, taken in a trial of the OX40 agonist ivuxolimab. This chain connects TRBV6-1 to TRBJ1-5; the D gene is possibly TRBD1 (5 bases). The source is an adult with an advanced solid tumor such as melanoma, head and neck, liver or kidney cancer. CDR3 sequence: CASNPGGGSSQPQHF. The CDR3 DNA follows: TGTGCCAGCAACCCGGGGGGGGGTTCCAGTCAGCCCCAGCATTTT.